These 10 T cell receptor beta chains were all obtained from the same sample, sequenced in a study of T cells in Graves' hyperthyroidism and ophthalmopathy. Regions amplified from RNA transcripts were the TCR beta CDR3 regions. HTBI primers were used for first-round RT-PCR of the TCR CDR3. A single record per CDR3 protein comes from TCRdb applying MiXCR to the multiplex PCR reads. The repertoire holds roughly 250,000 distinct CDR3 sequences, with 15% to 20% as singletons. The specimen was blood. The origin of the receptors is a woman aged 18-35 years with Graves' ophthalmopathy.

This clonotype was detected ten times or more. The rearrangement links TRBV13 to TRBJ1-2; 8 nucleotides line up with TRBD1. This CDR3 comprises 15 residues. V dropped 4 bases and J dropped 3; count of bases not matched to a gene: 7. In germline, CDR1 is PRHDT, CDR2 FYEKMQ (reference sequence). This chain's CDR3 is CASSSRQGAHYGYTF. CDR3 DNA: TGTGCCAGCAGCTCGCGGCAGGGGGCTCACTATGGCTACACCTTC.

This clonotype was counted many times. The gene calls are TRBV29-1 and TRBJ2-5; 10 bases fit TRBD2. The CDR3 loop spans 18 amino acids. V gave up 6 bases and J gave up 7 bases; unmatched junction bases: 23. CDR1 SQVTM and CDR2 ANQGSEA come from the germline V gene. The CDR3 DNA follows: TGCAGCGTGGAACCACCGGGACTAGCGAAAATTCCAAGATGGACCCAGTACTTC. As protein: CSVEPPGLAKIPRWTQYF. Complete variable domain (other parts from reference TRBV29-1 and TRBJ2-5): SAVISQKPSRDICQRGTSLTIQCQVDSQVTMMFWYRQQPGQSLTLIATANQGSEATYESGFVIDKFPISRPNLTFSTLTVSNMSPEDSSIYLCSVEPPGLAKIPRWTQYFGPGTRLLVL.

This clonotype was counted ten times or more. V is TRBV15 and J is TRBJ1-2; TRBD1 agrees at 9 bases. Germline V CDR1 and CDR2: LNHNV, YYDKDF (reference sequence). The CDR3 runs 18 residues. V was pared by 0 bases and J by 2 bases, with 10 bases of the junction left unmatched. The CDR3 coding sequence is TGTGCCACCAGCAGAGATAAGGGACAGGGTAAGATCAACTATGGCTACACCTTC. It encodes CATSRDKGQGKINYGYTF.

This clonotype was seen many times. The DNA of the CDR3 is TGTGCCACCAGTGTTCAGGGCTACACTGAAGCTTTCTTT. Its protein is CATSVQGYTEAFF. The chain is built from TRBV15 and TRBJ1-1, with D tentatively TRBD1 (5 bases). Germline assignment: CDR1 LNHNV and CDR2 YYDKDF (reference sequence). This CDR3 comprises 13 residues. V was clipped by 6 bases and J by 3 bases, with 11 bases between them.

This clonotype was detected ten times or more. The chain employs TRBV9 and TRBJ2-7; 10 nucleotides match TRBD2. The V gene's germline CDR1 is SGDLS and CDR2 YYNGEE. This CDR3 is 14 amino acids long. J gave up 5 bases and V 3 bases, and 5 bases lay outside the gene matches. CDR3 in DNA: TGTGCCAGCAGCGAAGCGGGAGGGCCTAACGAGCAGTACTTC. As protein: CASSEAGGPNEQYF.

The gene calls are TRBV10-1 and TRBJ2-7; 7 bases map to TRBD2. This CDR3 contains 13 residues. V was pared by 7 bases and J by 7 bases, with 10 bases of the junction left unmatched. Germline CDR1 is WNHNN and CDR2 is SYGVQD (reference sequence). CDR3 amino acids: CASMGGGGDEQYF. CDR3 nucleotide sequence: TGCGCCAGCATGGGGGGGGGTGGTGATGAGCAGTACTTC.

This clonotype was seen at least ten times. CDR3 protein: CASSMGPYNEQFF. The CDR3 DNA sequence: TGTGCCAGCAGTATGGGACCCTACAATGAGCAGTTCTTC. The V gene is TRBV27, the J gene TRBJ2-1; D might be TRBD1 or TRBD2, each matching 5 bases. The CDR3 has 13 residues. Germline V lookup: CDR1 MNHEY, CDR2 SMNVEV (reference sequence). Between the trimmed V and J ends, which lost 5 bases and 2 bases, there was a span of 7 bases.

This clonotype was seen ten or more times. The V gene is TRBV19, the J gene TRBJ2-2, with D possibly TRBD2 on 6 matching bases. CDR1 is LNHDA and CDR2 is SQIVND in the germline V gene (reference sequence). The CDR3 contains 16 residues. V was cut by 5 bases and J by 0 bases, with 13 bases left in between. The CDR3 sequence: CASSSPTSTNTGELFF. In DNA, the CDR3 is TGTGCCAGTAGTTCCCCGACTAGTACGAACACCGGGGAGCTGTTTTTT.

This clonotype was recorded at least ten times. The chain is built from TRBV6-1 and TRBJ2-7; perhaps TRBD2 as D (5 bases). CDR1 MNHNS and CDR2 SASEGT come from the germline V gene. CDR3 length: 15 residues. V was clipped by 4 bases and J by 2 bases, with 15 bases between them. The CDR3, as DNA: TGTGCCAGCAGTGCCGAACCGGACGGGACCTACGAGCAGTACTTC. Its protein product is CASSAEPDGTYEQYF.

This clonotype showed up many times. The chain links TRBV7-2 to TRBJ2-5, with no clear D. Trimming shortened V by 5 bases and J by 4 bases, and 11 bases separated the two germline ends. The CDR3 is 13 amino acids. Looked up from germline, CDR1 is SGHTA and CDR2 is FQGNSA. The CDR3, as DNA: TGTGCCAGCAGCCCTAACTGGGGAGAGACCCAGTACTTC. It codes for CASSPNWGETQYF. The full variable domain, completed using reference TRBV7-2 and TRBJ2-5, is GAGVSQSPSNKVTEKGKDVELRCDPISGHTALYWYRQSLGQGLEFLIYFQGNSAPDKSGLPSDRFSAERTGGSVSTLTIQRTQQEDSAVYLCASSPNWGETQYFGPGTRLLVL.